These T cell receptor beta chains were read from a single sample in a study of T cell responses to AZD1222 COVID-19 vaccine. TCRdb's copy holds only in-frame clones and misses some; the assay was immunoSEQ multiplex PCR. The sample carries about 100,000 clones, 80% to 85% recorded once. The specimen was peripheral blood, collected on day 0 of AZD1222 vaccination. Receptors originate from an adult in good health. Both conserved end residues are part of each CDR3. Expanded clones get a size class; other rows say once, few or many, or leave the size out.

>TRBV5-6|TRBJ1-6|NA
CASSPGRDGSPLHF
>TRBV19|TRBJ1-6|NA
CASSAQGVDNSPLHF
>TRBV9|TRBJ1-1|few
CASNSGTGGYGQAFF
>TRBV6-5|TRBJ1-2|few
CAIVWDRVGYTF
>TRBV5-4|TRBJ2-4|NA
CASSADQGAKNIQYF
>TRBV6-1|TRBJ1-1|few
CASSEIRNEAFF
>TRBV5-1|TRBJ1-1|few
CASSLSSRRNTEAFF
>TRBV19|TRBJ2-1|NA
CASSIGRRGGYNEQFF
>TRBV19|TRBJ2-6|NA
CASSITGAGANVLTF
>TRBV6-5|TRBJ1-6|NA
CASNTGTAVPPLHF
>TRBV20-1|TRBJ2-3|NA
CSAAFLGTQYF
>TRBV6-5|TRBJ1-5|NA
CASRLGAHQPQHF
>TRBV27|TRBJ1-2|NA
CATRINYGYTF
>TRBV6-2/TRBV6-3|TRBJ1-1|NA
CASRPSGPTEAFF
>TRBV5-1|TRBJ2-1|many
CASSEGGLPEQFF
>TRBV24-1|TRBJ2-3|NA
CATGEGTGQSISQYF
>TRBV9|TRBJ1-2|NA
CASGADYGYTF
>TRBV5-8|TRBJ1-2|NA
CASSQGSASRNYGYTF
>TRBV24-1|TRBJ2-1|NA
CATSYRLAGVNEQFF
>TRBV5-6|TRBJ1-2|NA
CASSWGQGAYGYTF
>TRBV6-5|TRBJ1-2|NA
CASTAVPGQGAYTF
>TRBV4-3|TRBJ2-1|NA
CASSQDPGGQYNEQFF
>TRBV7-3|TRBJ1-1|NA
CASSLGTAGGRTEAFF
>TRBV30|TRBJ1-6|NA
CAWNPGSNSPLHF
>TRBV12-3/TRBV12-4|TRBJ2-5|medium-sized
CASSFPEGETQYF
>TRBV19|TRBJ1-3|NA
CASTAPTQGNTIYF
>TRBV7-6|TRBJ2-5|NA
CASSWGRGRQETQYF
>TRBV21-1|TRBJ2-7|NA
CASSKRGVYEQYF
>TRBV30|TRBJ1-2|once
CAWQGESYGYTF
>TRBV7-2|TRBJ1-5|NA
CASSLAWDQPQHF
>TRBV28|TRBJ2-6|NA
CASSPSGSGANVLTF
>TRBV24-1|TRBJ2-1|NA
CATSLPGASDEQFF
>TRBV16|TRBJ1-1|once
CASSQSSGREAFF
>TRBV19|TRBJ1-1|NA
CASSRGQGNTEAFF
>TRBV4-1|TRBJ1-5|NA
CASSQDNTVNQPQHF
>TRBV29-1|TRBJ2-1|NA
CSVDNPPLGNEQFF